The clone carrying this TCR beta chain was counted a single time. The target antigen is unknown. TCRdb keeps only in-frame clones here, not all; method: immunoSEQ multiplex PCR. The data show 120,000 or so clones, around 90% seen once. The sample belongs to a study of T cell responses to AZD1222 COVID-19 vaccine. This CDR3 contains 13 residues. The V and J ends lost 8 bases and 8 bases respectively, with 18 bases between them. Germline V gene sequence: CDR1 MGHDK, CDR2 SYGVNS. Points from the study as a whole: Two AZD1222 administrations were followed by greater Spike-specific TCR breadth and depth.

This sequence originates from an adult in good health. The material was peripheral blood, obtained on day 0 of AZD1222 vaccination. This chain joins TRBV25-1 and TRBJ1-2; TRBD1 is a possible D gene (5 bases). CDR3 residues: CASGSGTRRGYTF. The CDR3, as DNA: TGTGCCAGCGGATCCGGGACCCGCCGCGGCTACACCTTC.